This T cell receptor (beta chain) was captured by sequencing in a study of Graves' ophthalmopathy and Graves' hyperthyroidism. CDR3 regions of TCR beta were amplified from RNA transcripts. Amplification began with first-round RT-PCR using HTBI primers, then second-round multiplex PCR was performed. A single record per CDR3 protein comes from TCRdb applying MiXCR to the multiplex PCR reads. The data show 210,000 or so distinct CDR3 sequences, 25% to 30% seen once. The diagnosis combined clinical symptoms, thyroxine, TRAb, thyroid ultrasound and orbital computed tomography scans. The sample was peripheral blood. The clonotype comes from a man between 50 and 59 years old with Graves' ophthalmopathy.

The CDR3 spells CASTPTGSSYEQYF. For the CDR3, the DNA is TGTGCCAGTACCCCGACAGGTTCCTCCTACGAGCAGTACTTC. The genes are TRBV19 and TRBJ2-7, with D perhaps matching TRBD1 (6 bases). Germline V CDR1 and CDR2: LNHDA, SQIVND (reference sequence). The length of the CDR3 is 14 residues. V lost 7 bases and J lost 0, with 13 bases in between.